This is a list of T cell receptor beta chains from one sample in a study of cytomegalovirus exposure and HLA in healthy donors. This table comes from immunoSEQ multiplex PCR, and its TCRdb copy is limited to in-frame clones, with some not included. In total, the table holds 150,000 to 200,000 clones. Sequencing was carried out using PBMCs. The receptor set was obtained from a young man in good health and CMV-seronegative. The CDR3 runs from the conserved cysteine through the conserved F or W. Fields, in order: J gene, V gene, CDR3 length, D gene, CDR3 DNA, CDR3 protein. The D gene is left open where the match is weak.

TRBJ1-1	TRBV27	14	-	TGTGCCAGCATGGCCGTTTGGAGGTACACTGAAGCTTTCTTT	CASMAVWRYTEAFF
TRBJ2-2	TRBV20-1	11	-	TGCAGTGCTGGCCGGGCCGGGGAGCTGTTTTTT	CSAGRAGELFF
TRBJ1-6	TRBV19	15	-	TGTGCCAGTAGTTCCCTGGTGGGCGGAGGGTCACCCCTCCACTTT	CASSSLVGGGSPLHF
TRBJ1-2	TRBV11-3	15	TRBD1	TGTGCCAGCAGCCCCGGACAGGGGAGTACCTATGGCTACACCTTC	CASSPGQGSTYGYTF
TRBJ2-7	TRBV18	18	TRBD1	TGTGCCAGCTCACCACCACCACCCGGGGGACAGGGCTCCTACGAGCAGTACTTC	CASSPPPPGGQGSYEQYF
TRBJ1-5	TRBV5-5	15	TRBD1	TGTGCCAGCAGCTCGACAGGGGGCGCCGATCAGCCCCAGCATTTT	CASSSTGGADQPQHF
TRBJ2-3	TRBV30	14	-	TGTGCCTGGAGTCCGGGGGTAGGCACAGATACGCAGTATTTT	CAWSPGVGTDTQYF
TRBJ1-2	TRBV29-1	15	TRBD1	TGCAGCGCCGCGGACAGGGGGCAAAATAGCTATGGCTACACCTTC	CSAADRGQNSYGYTF
TRBJ2-7	TRBV6-6	14	-	TGTGCCAGCAGTTACGGGCGGACTCTCTACGAGCAGTACTTC	CASSYGRTLYEQYF
TRBJ1-5	TRBV19	15	-	TGTGCCAGTAGTATGGGCAGGGAATGGAATCAGCCCCAGCATTTT	CASSMGREWNQPQHF
TRBJ2-7	TRBV27	11	-	TGTGCCAGCAGGCGGGGCTACGAGCAGTACTTC	CASRRGYEQYF
TRBJ2-7	TRBV6-6	13	-	TGTGCCAGCACAAGGGACATGAGGGGCGAGCAGTACTTC	CASTRDMRGEQYF
TRBJ2-6	TRBV29-1	17	TRBD1	TGCAGCGTAGAGAGGACAGGGGTAATCTCTGGGGCCAACGTCCTGACTTTC	CSVERTGVISGANVLTF
TRBJ2-7	TRBV18	12	-	TGTGCCAGCTCACTTAACAGGGACGAGCAGTACTTC	CASSLNRDEQYF
TRBJ1-4	TRBV7-9	14	-	TGTGCCAGCAGCTCGGGAGGGTCAGGTGAAAAACTGTTTTTT	CASSSGGSGEKLFF
TRBJ1-4	TRBV19	16	-	TGTGCCAGTAGTTTCTGGGGGGGCGTCAGCGATGAAAAACTGTTTTTT	CASSFWGGVSDEKLFF
TRBJ2-1	TRBV4-3	16	-	TGCGCCAGCAGCCAAGAGGCGGGGTCTACCTACAATGAGCAGTTCTTC	CASSQEAGSTYNEQFF
TRBJ1-2	TRBV19	14	TRBD1	TGTGCCAGTAGTACGACAGGGGTTTTATATGGCTACACCTTC	CASSTTGVLYGYTF
TRBJ2-7	TRBV29-1	15	TRBD2	TGCAGCGTTAGCGGGGGGGCCAGTTTGTCCTACGAGCAGTACTTC	CSVSGGASLSYEQYF
TRBJ1-5	TRBV10-3	15	TRBD1	TGTGCCATCAGTGAGTCGGGACAGGGGTTTCAGCCCCAGCATTTT	CAISESGQGFQPQHF
TRBJ2-7	TRBV27	13	TRBD1	TGTGCCAGCAGTTCCGTGGACAGGGGCGAGCAGTACTTC	CASSSVDRGEQYF
TRBJ2-7	TRBV5-4	14	-	TGTGCCAGCAGCTTGGGTGCCAGGCCCTACGAGCAGTACTTC	CASSLGARPYEQYF
TRBJ1-2	TRBV9	14	TRBD1	TGTGCCAGCAGCCTCGGGACAGTAAACTATGGCTACACCTTC	CASSLGTVNYGYTF
TRBJ2-1	TRBV10-3	18	TRBD2	TGTGCCATCAGTGAGTCACCCCCCAGCGGGGCGGCCTACAATGAGCAGTTCTTC	CAISESPPSGAAYNEQFF
TRBJ2-5	TRBV9	12	-	TGTGCCAGCAGCGAGATGCCAGGGACCCAGTACTTC	CASSEMPGTQYF
TRBJ1-1	TRBV27	14	-	TGTGCCAGCACACCGACAGTGCCCTACACTGAAGCTTTCTTT	CASTPTVPYTEAFF
TRBJ2-2	TRBV5-8	18	TRBD2	TGTGCCAGCAGCTTGGTGGCACCCGAGCGGGAGGACACCGGGGAGCTGTTTTTT	CASSLVAPEREDTGELFF
TRBJ1-2	TRBV6-1	16	-	TGTGCCAGCAGTGAGCCCCCCTCTACAGGGCACGGTGGCTACACCTTC	CASSEPPSTGHGGYTF
TRBJ2-7	TRBV28	16	-	TGTGCCAGCAGTAGTGCTAGCGCTAACGTGGACTACGAGCAGTACTTC	CASSSASANVDYEQYF
TRBJ1-1	TRBV25-1	18	TRBD1	TGTGCCAGCAGTGAATTCGGGACAGGGGCGTATCGTGACACTGAAGCTTTCTTT	CASSEFGTGAYRDTEAFF
TRBJ2-2	TRBV10-3	16	TRBD1	TGTGCCATCAGTGAGAGACAGGGGGTAGCCACCGGGGAGCTGTTTTTT	CAISERQGVATGELFF
TRBJ1-1	TRBV2	14	-	TGTGCCAGCACCCCCCCGGAGGGAAGAGCTGAAGCTTTCTTT	CASTPPEGRAEAFF
TRBJ1-2	TRBV7-2	17	TRBD1	TGTGCCAGCAGCCCTCCAAGGTCCAGGGGGTATAACTATGGCTACACCTTC	CASSPPRSRGYNYGYTF
TRBJ2-1	TRBV15	15	TRBD2	TGTGCCACCAGCAGACTAGCGGGGGAGGTCAATGAGCAGTTCTTC	CATSRLAGEVNEQFF
TRBJ2-2	TRBV9	16	TRBD1	TGTGCCAGCAGCGCCGGGACAGGGGTTATGGCCGGGGAGCTGTTTTTT	CASSAGTGVMAGELFF
TRBJ1-1	TRBV5-1	14	TRBD1	TGCGCCAGCAGCACTGACAGGGTGAACACTGAAGCTTTCTTT	CASSTDRVNTEAFF
TRBJ2-2	TRBV9	17	TRBD2	TGTGCCAGCAGCGTAGGACTAGCGGGAGGTTCCACCGGGGAGCTGTTTTTT	CASSVGLAGGSTGELFF